These 7 T cell receptor beta chains were sequenced from one sample in a study of cytomegalovirus exposure and HLA in healthy donors. TCRdb keeps only in-frame clones here, not all; method: immunoSEQ multiplex PCR. The sample contains some 56,000 clones, more than 90% of which appear only once. Sequencing was carried out using PBMCs. These receptor sequences come from a man in his late teens or twenties in good health and CMV-seronegative.

The genes are TRBV2 and TRBJ2-1, with D perhaps TRBD2 (6 bases). The CDR3 runs 14 residues. The V gene's germline CDR1 is SNHLY and CDR2 FYNNEI. Trimming cost V 6 bases and J 7 bases, with 16 bases left between them. In nucleotides, the CDR3 is TGTGCCAGCAGGACGGGCGGGAAGGATAATGAGCAGTTCTTC. As protein: CASRTGGKDNEQFF.

The chain links TRBV19 to TRBJ1-2; D gene unclear. V lost 6 bases to trimming and J lost 4 bases, with 15 bases between them. Per the germline V gene, CDR1 is LNHDA and CDR2 is SQIVND (reference sequence). The CDR3 loop spans 14 amino acids. The CDR3 sequence: CASSSSEPGYGYTF. CDR3 sequence (DNA): TGTGCCAGTAGCTCCTCCGAGCCGGGCTATGGCTACACCTTC. The variable domain in full, completed from reference TRBV19 and TRBJ1-2, reads DGGITQSPKYLFRKEGQNVTLSCEQNLNHDAMYWYRQDPGQGLRLIYYSQIVNDFQKGDIAEGYSVSREKKESFPLTVTSAQKNPTAFYLCASSSSEPGYGYTFGSGTRLTVV.

V is TRBV28 and J is TRBJ2-2; possible D gene TRBD2, 5 bases. Trimming left V 3 bases short and J 0 bases short, with 8 bases between. The CDR3 has 15 amino acids. From germline, CDR1 is MDHEN and CDR2 SYDVKM. Here the CDR3 DNA reads TGTGCCAGCAGTTTTGGGGAGACGAACACCGGGGAGCTGTTTTTT. It encodes CASSFGETNTGELFF. Combining the CDR3 with reference TRBV28 and TRBJ2-2 gives the whole variable domain DVKVTQSSRYLVKRTGEKVFLECVQDMDHENMFWYRQDPGLGLRLIYFSYDVKMKEKGDIPEGYSVSREKKERFSLILESASTNQTSMYLCASSFGETNTGELFFGEGSRLTVL.

The gene calls are TRBV11-2 and TRBJ1-4, with 9 bases matching TRBD1. V gave up 4 bases and J gave up 1 base; unmatched junction bases: 4. This CDR3 region has 16 residues. The germline V gene has CDR1 SGHAT and CDR2 FQNNGV. CDR3 nucleotide sequence: TGTGCCAGCAGCTGGGACAGGGATGGAACTAATGAAAAACTGTTTTTT. It specifies CASSWDRDGTNEKLFF.

The gene calls are TRBV28 and TRBJ2-7; 9 bases match TRBD2. V shed 6 bases and J 5 bases; nucleotides not matched to a gene: 8. This CDR3 spans 14 amino acids. CDR1 MDHEN and CDR2 SYDVKM come from the germline V gene. Here the CDR3 DNA reads TGTGCCAGCAGACCTCGAGTAGCGGGAGACGAGCAGTACTTC. It specifies CASRPRVAGDEQYF. The full variable domain, rest sourced from reference TRBV28 and TRBJ2-7, is DVKVTQSSRYLVKRTGEKVFLECVQDMDHENMFWYRQDPGLGLRLIYFSYDVKMKEKGDIPEGYSVSREKKERFSLILESASTNQTSMYLCASRPRVAGDEQYFGPGTRLTVT.

The rearrangement joins TRBV19 to TRBJ2-5; 7 positions agree with TRBD1. The CDR3 spans 15 residues. V was pared by 3 bases and J by 5 bases, with 9 bases of the junction left unmatched. Per the germline V gene, CDR1 is LNHDA and CDR2 is SQIVND (reference sequence). The CDR3 coding sequence is TGTGCCAGTAGTATTGGGGCAGGGGGTTTGGAGACCCAGTACTTC. Amino acids: CASSIGAGGLETQYF. The whole variable domain, remainder taken from reference TRBV19 and TRBJ2-5, is DGGITQSPKYLFRKEGQNVTLSCEQNLNHDAMYWYRQDPGQGLRLIYYSQIVNDFQKGDIAEGYSVSREKKESFPLTVTSAQKNPTAFYLCASSIGAGGLETQYFGPGTRLLVL.

The J gene is TRBJ2-1, the V gene TRBV29-1, with TRBD2 identical over 8 bases. V was clipped by 6 bases and J by 8 bases; unmatched bases: 6. The V gene's germline CDR1 is SQVTM and CDR2 ANQGSEA. The CDR3 runs 12 residues. In DNA, the CDR3 is TGCAGCGTCGGGACTAGTTTCTATGAGCAGTTCTTC. Its translation: CSVGTSFYEQFF.